These T cell receptor beta chains were read from a single sample in a study of technical replicates of blood from a handful of donors. Method: immunoSEQ multiplex PCR; TCRdb's copy keeps in-frame clones and lacks some. Seen here are around 57,000 clones, around 94% observed once, and the top ten hold roughly 0.22%. Sequenced material: T cells isolated from PBMCs. Source of these receptors: a human donor in good health. Each CDR3 is given with its conserved first and last residue. A D gene is named only where the DNA matches it firmly. Clone size is given for some rows only: seen once, a few or many times, or a class if the clone is expanded.

V: TRBV7-3; size: -; J: TRBJ1-1; D: TRBD1; DNA: TGTGCCAGCAGCTTATCGGTCAGGGGGGAGACTGAAGCTTTCTTT; CDR3: CASSLSVRGETEAFF
V: TRBV5-1; size: once; J: TRBJ2-7; D: TRBD1; DNA: TGCGCCAGCAGCCTGGACAGGGGGCATTTCACCTACGAGCAGTACTTC; CDR3: CASSLDRGHFTYEQYF
V: TRBV10-3; size: -; J: TRBJ2-1; D: -; DNA: TGTGCCGTGACCCCTCTTGGCGGGATGAGTAGTTTCTCGGTCTTC; CDR3: CAVTPLGGMSSFSVF
V: TRBV6-6; size: -; J: TRBJ1-5; D: TRBD1; DNA: TGTGCCAGCAGTCGGGACAGGGTGAGCAATCAGCCCCAGCATTTT; CDR3: CASSRDRVSNQPQHF
V: TRBV28; size: -; J: TRBJ2-7; D: TRBD2; DNA: TGTGCCAGCAGTTCTCCTGCGGGGGGTATCTACGAGCAGTACTTC; CDR3: CASSSPAGGIYEQYF
V: TRBV5-4; size: -; J: TRBJ1-6; D: TRBD1; DNA: TGTGCCAGTAGTAGACAGGGGGAGAATTCACCCCTCCACTTT; CDR3: CASSRQGENSPLHF
V: TRBV12-5; size: -; J: TRBJ2-1; D: TRBD1; DNA: TGTGCTAGTGGGACAGGGTCGCACTACAATGAGCAGTTCTTC; CDR3: CASGTGSHYNEQFF
V: TRBV6-5; size: -; J: TRBJ2-3; D: -; DNA: TGTGCCAGCAGTTATGGGGGCCTCACAGATACGCAGTATTTT; CDR3: CASSYGGLTDTQYF
V: TRBV9; size: few; J: TRBJ2-1; D: TRBD2; DNA: TGTGCCAGCAGCAATAGCGGGTCGAGCTCCTACAATGAGCAGTTCTTC; CDR3: CASSNSGSSSYNEQFF
V: TRBV29-1; size: once; J: TRBJ2-3; D: -; DNA: TGCAGCGTTGGACCCGCCTCGGGTACAGATACGCAGTATTTT; CDR3: CSVGPASGTDTQYF
V: TRBV7-9; size: -; J: TRBJ2-7; D: -; DNA: TGTGCCAGCAGCCCGATTGAGAGCGAGCAGTACTTC; CDR3: CASSPIESEQYF
V: TRBV28; size: -; J: TRBJ1-4; D: TRBD1; DNA: TGTGCCAGCAGGTTAGGGACAGGGTTTTATGGAAAACTGTTTTTT; CDR3: CASRLGTGFYGKLFF
V: TRBV7-9; size: -; J: TRBJ1-2; D: -; DNA: TGTGCCAGCAGATTAGAGCGAAACTATGGCTACACCTTC; CDR3: CASRLERNYGYTF
V: TRBV6-5; size: once; J: TRBJ2-1; D: TRBD2; DNA: TGTGCCAGCAGTTACTTCCTAGCGGATACCTACAATGAGCAGTTCTTC; CDR3: CASSYFLADTYNEQFF
V: TRBV11-1; size: -; J: TRBJ1-2; D: -; DNA: TGTGCCAGCAGCCCGGGGGCTAACTATGGCTACACCTTC; CDR3: CASSPGANYGYTF
V: TRBV7-3; size: -; J: TRBJ2-2; D: -; DNA: TGTGCCAGCAGCTTAACGTCCGGGGACACTCGACCGAACACCGGGGAGCTGTTTTTT; CDR3: CASSLTSGDTRPNTGELFF
V: TRBV28; size: -; J: TRBJ2-2; D: TRBD2; DNA: TGTGCCAGCAGGGTGGGACTAGCGGGAGTGGCCGGGGAGCTGTTTTTT; CDR3: CASRVGLAGVAGELFF
V: TRBV6-5; size: -; J: TRBJ1-1; D: TRBD1; DNA: TGTGCCAGCAGCCCGACAGGGGGCATTCGAGCTTTCTTT; CDR3: CASSPTGGIRAFF
V: TRBV7-9; size: -; J: TRBJ2-3; D: TRBD2; DNA: TGTGCCAGCAGCTTATCGGGAGGGTCCGCAGATACGCAGTATTTT; CDR3: CASSLSGGSADTQYF
V: TRBV5-1; size: -; J: TRBJ2-1; D: -; DNA: TGCGCCAGCAGCTTGGTTGGGCGCGGGAACCCCCCTATCGATGAGCAGTTCTTC; CDR3: CASSLVGRGNPPIDEQFF
V: TRBV5-1; size: -; J: TRBJ1-2; D: -; DNA: TGCGCCAGCAGCGACTTTGGTGGCGGGGAAGACTATGGCTACACCTTC; CDR3: CASSDFGGGEDYGYTF
V: TRBV9; size: -; J: TRBJ1-2; D: -; DNA: TGTGCCAGCAGCGTAGAGGGAGGGCTTATGGGCTACACCTTC; CDR3: CASSVEGGLMGYTF
V: TRBV5-1; size: -; J: TRBJ1-4; D: -; DNA: TGCGCCAGCAGCTTGGAACCACATTCTAATGAAAAACTGTTTTTT; CDR3: CASSLEPHSNEKLFF
V: TRBV7-9; size: -; J: TRBJ2-2; D: -; DNA: TGTGCCAGCAGCTTAGCGTCAGGGATCGGGGAGCTGTTTTTT; CDR3: CASSLASGIGELFF
V: TRBV28; size: -; J: TRBJ2-2; D: -; DNA: TGTGCCAGCAGTTTATTAGGCCCTACGGGGGGGGAGCTGTTTTTT; CDR3: CASSLLGPTGGELFF
V: TRBV28; size: -; J: TRBJ1-4; D: -; DNA: TGTGCCAGCAGTTTAGGGCGGGTATACGAAAAACTGTTTTTT; CDR3: CASSLGRVYEKLFF
V: TRBV28; size: -; J: TRBJ2-2; D: -; DNA: TGTGCCAGCAGTTTATTCAGCGGTGTTGGTAGGAAAGACACCGGGGAGCTGTTTTTT; CDR3: CASSLFSGVGRKDTGELFF
V: TRBV7-9; size: -; J: TRBJ2-2; D: -; DNA: TGTGCCAGCACCTACCGGGAGACCGGGGAGCTGTTTTTT; CDR3: CASTYRETGELFF
V: TRBV7-9; size: -; J: TRBJ1-2; D: -; DNA: TGTGCCAGCAGCTTCCTTCCCGGCTACACCTTC; CDR3: CASSFLPGYTF
V: TRBV9; size: -; J: TRBJ1-3; D: -; DNA: TGTGCCAGCAGCGTAGTGGAAGGAGGAGAGACTGGAAACACCATATATTTT; CDR3: CASSVVEGGETGNTIYF
V: TRBV9; size: -; J: TRBJ2-7; D: TRBD2; DNA: TGTGCCAGCAGCGTAGGAGATCCCGCGGGGGGATACGAGCAGTACTTC; CDR3: CASSVGDPAGGYEQYF
V: TRBV5-1; size: -; J: TRBJ2-1; D: TRBD2; DNA: TGCGCCAGCAGCCCAGCTAGCGGGAGGTACAATGAGCAGTTCTTC; CDR3: CASSPASGRYNEQFF
V: TRBV5-6; size: -; J: TRBJ1-1; D: TRBD1; DNA: TGTGCCAGCAGCTTTTCATGGGACAGGGAGAGGACTGAAGCTTTCTTT; CDR3: CASSFSWDRERTEAFF
V: TRBV5-6; size: -; J: TRBJ1-1; D: -; DNA: TGTGCCAGCAGCTTGGGTGGGAGCACTGAAGCTTTCTTT; CDR3: CASSLGGSTEAFF
V: TRBV10-1; size: -; J: TRBJ1-1; D: TRBD1; DNA: TGCGCCAGTCAACCGACAGGGTATACTGAAGCTTTCTTT; CDR3: CASQPTGYTEAFF
V: TRBV14; size: -; J: TRBJ1-1; D: TRBD1; DNA: TGTGCCAGCAGCCAAGGGATACAGGGGGCTTTGAACACTGAAGCTTTCTTT; CDR3: CASSQGIQGALNTEAFF
V: TRBV5-6; size: few; J: TRBJ1-5; D: -; DNA: TGTGCCAGCAGCTTAAGGTGGGCCAATCAGCCCCAGCATTTT; CDR3: CASSLRWANQPQHF
V: TRBV15; size: once; J: TRBJ2-6; D: TRBD1; DNA: TGTGCCACCAGCAGAGATCTAGGACAGGGAACTGGGGCCAACGTCCTGACTTTC; CDR3: CATSRDLGQGTGANVLTF
V: TRBV5-6; size: -; J: TRBJ2-1; D: -; DNA: TGTGCCAGCAGCTTCGCTAACAATGAGCAGTTCTTC; CDR3: CASSFANNEQFF
V: TRBV18; size: -; J: TRBJ1-3; D: TRBD1; DNA: TGTGCCAGCTCACCAGACAGGGGAGGAAACACCATATATTTT; CDR3: CASSPDRGGNTIYF
V: TRBV7-6; size: -; J: TRBJ2-1; D: -; DNA: TGTGCCAGCAGCTCTCGGAGGGGGGGGAATGAGCAGTTCTTC; CDR3: CASSSRRGGNEQFF
V: TRBV9; size: -; J: TRBJ2-1; D: -; DNA: TGTGCCAGCAGCCCAAAAGGGGCCTACAATGAGCAGTTCTTC; CDR3: CASSPKGAYNEQFF
V: TRBV6-5; size: -; J: TRBJ2-6; D: -; DNA: TGTGCCAGCAGTTACTCGGACAGGGCCAACGTCCTGACTTTC; CDR3: CASSYSDRANVLTF
V: TRBV20-1; size: -; J: TRBJ1-2; D: -; DNA: TGCAGTGCCACGGGAGCCTATGGCTACACCTTC; CDR3: CSATGAYGYTF
V: TRBV7-9; size: -; J: TRBJ2-5; D: TRBD2; DNA: TGTGCCAGCAGCTTAGGCAGGGAGGGGACCCAGTACTTC; CDR3: CASSLGREGTQYF
V: TRBV7-2; size: -; J: TRBJ1-1; D: -; DNA: TGTGCCAGCAGCTGGTACTTGAACACTGAAGCTTTCTTT; CDR3: CASSWYLNTEAFF
V: TRBV28; size: -; J: TRBJ1-4; D: TRBD1; DNA: TGTGCCAGCAGTCCACAGGGGGTTGGTGAAAAACTGTTTTTT; CDR3: CASSPQGVGEKLFF
V: TRBV10-3; size: -; J: TRBJ1-1; D: TRBD1; DNA: TGTGCCATCAGGACAGGGGGGGCGACTGAAGCTTTCTTT; CDR3: CAIRTGGATEAFF
V: TRBV28; size: -; J: TRBJ1-1; D: TRBD1; DNA: TGTGCCAGCAACACTGGGACAGCCATGAACACTGAAGCTTTCTTT; CDR3: CASNTGTAMNTEAFF
V: TRBV7-9; size: -; J: TRBJ2-5; D: -; DNA: TGTGCCAGCAGCTTAGCAAGGAGACCACAGTACTTC; CDR3: CASSLARRPQYF
V: TRBV9; size: -; J: TRBJ2-3; D: TRBD1; DNA: TGTGCCAGCAGCGTACAGGGACAGGGCTTCACAGATACGCAGTATTTT; CDR3: CASSVQGQGFTDTQYF
V: TRBV5-4; size: -; J: TRBJ2-2; D: TRBD1; DNA: TGTGCCAGCAGCAGAAAGGGACAGGTGAACACCGGGGAGCTGTTTTTT; CDR3: CASSRKGQVNTGELFF
V: TRBV18; size: -; J: TRBJ2-5; D: TRBD2; DNA: TGTGCCAGCTCACCCAGACTAGCGGGAGCCGTGGAGACCCAGTACTTC; CDR3: CASSPRLAGAVETQYF